These T cell receptor beta chains were read from a single sample in a study of blood T cell repertoires in COVID-19. Data came from immunoSEQ multiplex PCR; TCRdb stores just in-frame clones and leaves some out. The sample includes 90,000 to 110,000 clones, around 83% seen only once; the top ten take roughly 7.9%. The sequenced sample was peripheral blood. These receptors originate from a woman of 80 years or more with active or convalescent COVID-19. CDR3s include the opening cysteine and the closing phenylalanine or tryptophan. Fields, in order: clone size, V gene, J gene, D gene, CDR3 DNA, CDR3 protein. A D gene is named only where the DNA matches it firmly. Clone size, where shown, is once, few, many, or a class for clones that have expanded.

abundance: once
v_gene: TRBV9
j_gene: TRBJ2-7
d_gene: TRBD2
CDR3nt: TGTGCCAGCAGCGCGGGACTAAGCTCCTACGAGCAGTACTTC
CDR3aa: CASSAGLSSYEQYF

abundance: -
v_gene: TRBV20-1
j_gene: TRBJ1-5
d_gene: -
CDR3nt: TGCAGTGCTAGTCACGGGAGTCGGGGGAATCAGCCCCAGCATTTT
CDR3aa: CSASHGSRGNQPQHF

abundance: -
v_gene: TRBV7-9
j_gene: TRBJ2-7
d_gene: TRBD2
CDR3nt: TGTGCCAGCACCATGGCGGGGGGAGGACCTCTCGAGCAGTACTTC
CDR3aa: CASTMAGGGPLEQYF

abundance: -
v_gene: TRBV7-3
j_gene: TRBJ2-3
d_gene: -
CDR3nt: TGTGCCAGCAGTCGAACAAGCACAGATACGCAGTATTTT
CDR3aa: CASSRTSTDTQYF

abundance: -
v_gene: TRBV6-5
j_gene: TRBJ1-1
d_gene: TRBD1
CDR3nt: TGTGCCAGCCTGGGACAGGTGAACACTGAAGCTTTCTTT
CDR3aa: CASLGQVNTEAFF

abundance: -
v_gene: TRBV28
j_gene: TRBJ1-5
d_gene: TRBD1
CDR3nt: TGTGCCAGCAGCCCTAACGGACAGGGGAGCAATCAGCCCCAGCATTTT
CDR3aa: CASSPNGQGSNQPQHF

abundance: -
v_gene: TRBV27
j_gene: TRBJ2-7
d_gene: TRBD2
CDR3nt: TGTGCCAGCAGGAGACTAGCGGAGTCCTACGAGCAGTACTTC
CDR3aa: CASRRLAESYEQYF

abundance: -
v_gene: TRBV27
j_gene: TRBJ2-5
d_gene: TRBD1
CDR3nt: TGTGCCAGCAGTTTATCGGGGACAGGTTGGGAGACCCAGTACTTC
CDR3aa: CASSLSGTGWETQYF

abundance: -
v_gene: TRBV28
j_gene: TRBJ1-1
d_gene: -
CDR3nt: TGTGCCGCTACAGGACTATCGAACACTGAAGCTTTCTTT
CDR3aa: CAATGLSNTEAFF

abundance: -
v_gene: TRBV6-5
j_gene: TRBJ1-1
d_gene: TRBD1
CDR3nt: TGTGCCAGCAGTATACAGGGGGCTTGGAACACTGAAGCTTTCTTT
CDR3aa: CASSIQGAWNTEAFF

abundance: once
v_gene: TRBV20-1
j_gene: TRBJ2-1
d_gene: TRBD2
CDR3nt: TGCAGTGCTAGTTTGCGCGGGAGGGTCAATGAGCAGTTCTTC
CDR3aa: CSASLRGRVNEQFF

abundance: -
v_gene: TRBV12-3/TRBV12-4
j_gene: TRBJ2-4
d_gene: -
CDR3nt: TGTGCCACCGGTGAGGCGCGAAACATTCAGTACTTC
CDR3aa: CATGEARNIQYF

abundance: -
v_gene: TRBV6-5
j_gene: TRBJ2-5
d_gene: -
CDR3nt: TGTGCCAGCAGCATCAGGGGCGGAGAGACCCAGTACTTC
CDR3aa: CASSIRGGETQYF

abundance: -
v_gene: TRBV5-4
j_gene: TRBJ2-6
d_gene: TRBD2
CDR3nt: TGTGCCAGCAGACCAGCGGGAGGGCCGAAGGGGGCCAACGTCCTGACTTTC
CDR3aa: CASRPAGGPKGANVLTF

abundance: -
v_gene: TRBV28
j_gene: TRBJ1-5
d_gene: TRBD1
CDR3nt: TGTGCCAGCAGTTTCGGGGGGGGACAGGGGGCGTTTCAGCCCCAGCATTTT
CDR3aa: CASSFGGGQGAFQPQHF

abundance: -
v_gene: TRBV12-3/TRBV12-4
j_gene: TRBJ1-2
d_gene: -
CDR3nt: TGTGCCAGCAGTTTCGGGCAGGGTCTCTCCACCTTC
CDR3aa: CASSFGQGLSTF

abundance: once
v_gene: TRBV9
j_gene: TRBJ2-7
d_gene: TRBD1
CDR3nt: TGTGCCAGCAGCCCACGGACAGGGAGCTCCTACGAGCAGTACTTC
CDR3aa: CASSPRTGSSYEQYF

abundance: -
v_gene: TRBV15
j_gene: TRBJ2-7
d_gene: -
CDR3nt: TGTGCCACCAGCAGCCTTCACGAGCAGTACTTC
CDR3aa: CATSSLHEQYF

abundance: -
v_gene: TRBV6-5
j_gene: TRBJ1-2
d_gene: TRBD1
CDR3nt: TGTGCCAGCAGACAGGGGGCACGAGGCTACACCTTC
CDR3aa: CASRQGARGYTF

abundance: -
v_gene: TRBV29-1
j_gene: TRBJ1-5
d_gene: -
CDR3nt: TGCAGCGTCTCCAGGGGTGTGAATCAGCCCCAGCATTTT
CDR3aa: CSVSRGVNQPQHF

abundance: few
v_gene: TRBV7-9
j_gene: TRBJ2-7
d_gene: -
CDR3nt: TGTGCCAGCAGCTTATGGTTGGCAAGCTCCTACGAGCAGTACTTC
CDR3aa: CASSLWLASSYEQYF

abundance: -
v_gene: TRBV9
j_gene: TRBJ1-1
d_gene: -
CDR3nt: TGTGCCAGCAGCGTAGCCGGGGACATGAACACTGAAGCTTTCTTT
CDR3aa: CASSVAGDMNTEAFF

abundance: once
v_gene: TRBV6-5
j_gene: TRBJ2-4
d_gene: TRBD2
CDR3nt: TGTGCCAGCAGTCAGGGATGGGAGGGCATTCAGTACTTC
CDR3aa: CASSQGWEGIQYF

abundance: -
v_gene: TRBV20-1
j_gene: TRBJ2-7
d_gene: -
CDR3nt: TGCAGTGCTAGTTCCAGGGGCTCCTACGAGCAGTACTTC
CDR3aa: CSASSRGSYEQYF

abundance: -
v_gene: TRBV21-1
j_gene: TRBJ2-1
d_gene: -
CDR3nt: TGTGCCAGCAGCAACCCGGCAGCGGGGCACTCCTACAATGAGCAGTTCTTC
CDR3aa: CASSNPAAGHSYNEQFF

abundance: few
v_gene: TRBV7-3
j_gene: TRBJ1-5
d_gene: TRBD1
CDR3nt: TGTGCCAGCAGCTTAAGGCTTAACCCGCGGGGGACAGGCGCAATCATACGCAATCAGCCCCAGCATTTT
CDR3aa: CASSLRLNPRGTGAIIRNQPQHF

abundance: -
v_gene: TRBV5-1
j_gene: TRBJ2-3
d_gene: TRBD2
CDR3nt: TGCGCCAGCAGCTTGGCCGGGACTAGCGGTGCTAGCACAGATACGCAGTATTTT
CDR3aa: CASSLAGTSGASTDTQYF

abundance: -
v_gene: TRBV19
j_gene: TRBJ2-7
d_gene: -
CDR3nt: TGTGCCAGTAGCATGTCGGACAAGATCTACGAGCAGTACTTC
CDR3aa: CASSMSDKIYEQYF

abundance: -
v_gene: TRBV28
j_gene: TRBJ2-2
d_gene: TRBD2
CDR3nt: TGTGCCAGCAGTTTATTGACTAGCGGGACCGGGGAGCTGTTTTTT
CDR3aa: CASSLLTSGTGELFF

abundance: -
v_gene: TRBV27
j_gene: TRBJ1-5
d_gene: TRBD1
CDR3nt: TGTGCCAGCAGTCCGGGGACAGAAAGCAATCAGCCCCAGCATTTT
CDR3aa: CASSPGTESNQPQHF

abundance: -
v_gene: TRBV5-8
j_gene: TRBJ1-4
d_gene: TRBD1
CDR3nt: TGTGCCAGCAGCCATGGACAGGGGGCGGTAACTAATGAAAAACTGTTTTTT
CDR3aa: CASSHGQGAVTNEKLFF

abundance: -
v_gene: TRBV28
j_gene: TRBJ2-5
d_gene: -
CDR3nt: TGTGCCAGCAGTTTGGGGGGGCCGGAGACCCAGTACTTC
CDR3aa: CASSLGGPETQYF